The 26 T cell receptor beta chains in this list originate from one sample, sequenced in a study of control samples from healthy donors and cancer patients. Produced via immunoSEQ multiplex PCR; TCRdb's table is partial and in-frame only. The table includes 150,000 to 180,000 clones, 94% detected once. Specimen: blood. All receptors derive from a man aged 40-49 years in good health.

J is TRBJ1-1 and V is TRBV5-1; weak D call: TRBD1 (5 bases). Germline-derived CDR1 and CDR2 are SGHRS and YFSETQ. This CDR3 contains 14 residues. The V end lost 3 bases, the J end lost 3 bases, and 12 bases lay between the germline ends. The chain's CDR3 is CASSSGLRDTEAFF. The CDR3 DNA sequence: TGCGCCAGCAGCTCGGGACTCCGAGACACTGAAGCTTTCTTT. Using reference TRBV5-1 and TRBJ1-1 for the parts outside the CDR3, the full variable domain is KAGVTQTPRYLIKTRGQQVTLSCSPISGHRSVSWYQQTPGQGLQFLFEYFSETQRNKGNFPGRFSGRQFSNSRSEMNVSTLELGDSALYLCASSSGLRDTEAFFGQGTRLTVV.

The gene calls are TRBV9 and TRBJ1-6; 10 bases agree with TRBD1. The CDR3 extends over 15 amino acids. Trimming at V came to 3 bases and at J to 7 bases, leaving 4 bases not matched to a gene. Germline values: CDR1 SGDLS, CDR2 YYNGEE. This chain's CDR3 is CASSGGTGVNSPLHF. The CDR3 DNA reads as TGTGCCAGCAGCGGCGGGACAGGGGTAAATTCACCCCTCCACTTT. Together with reference TRBV9 and TRBJ1-6, the CDR3 gives the full variable domain: DSGVTQTPKHLITATGQRVTLRCSPRSGDLSVYWYQQSLDQGLQFLIQYYNGEERAKGNILERFSAQQFPDLHSELNLSSLELGDSALYFCASSGGTGVNSPLHFGNGTRLTVT.

The chain employs TRBV28 and TRBJ1-2, with no clear D. This CDR3 has 15 residues. Trimming stripped 6 bases from V and 0 bases from J, with 14 bases between. Germline CDR1 is MDHEN and CDR2 is SYDVKM. Here the CDR3 reads CASSRHRSSNYGYTF. The CDR3 nucleotides are TGTGCCAGCAGCCGCCACAGATCTTCTAACTATGGCTACACCTTC.

The chain recombines TRBV12-3 or TRBV12-4 with TRBJ1-2; TRBD1 is a possible D gene (6 bases). The CDR3 extends over 13 amino acids. V gave up 7 bases and J gave up 4 bases, with 13 bases separating them. The CDR3 is CASTSQGGYGYTF. The CDR3 coding sequence is TGTGCCAGCACCTCACAGGGAGGCTATGGCTACACCTTC.

V usage is TRBV5-1 and J usage is TRBJ1-1; TRBD1 aligns across 10 bases. The germline CDR1 and CDR2 sequences are SGHRS and YFSETQ. With V trimmed by 0 bases and J by 5 bases, 7 bases remained unmatched. This CDR3 comprises 16 residues. Written as DNA, the CDR3 is TGCGCCAGCAGCTTGGCTGACAGGGGGCGGGGAACTGAAGCTTTCTTT. It encodes CASSLADRGRGTEAFF.

This sequence joins TRBV5-1 and TRBJ1-4; maybe TRBD1 (5 bases). Germline V gene data show CDR1 as SGHRS and CDR2 as YFSETQ. The CDR3 extends over 15 amino acids. Trimming shortened V by 0 bases and J by 4 bases, and 10 bases separated the two germline ends. The CDR3 spells CASSLEGANNEKLFF. The CDR3, as DNA: TGCGCCAGCAGCTTGGAAGGGGCAAATAATGAAAAACTGTTTTTT.

This clone is labeled as medium-sized. V gene TRBV19 combines with J gene TRBJ2-6; D unresolved. Germline-derived CDR1 and CDR2 are LNHDA and SQIVND (reference sequence). The CDR3 totals 15 residues. Trimming removed 2 bases at V and 0 bases at J, with 5 bases between. CDR3 residues: CASSIPGSGANVLTF. The CDR3 DNA reads as TGTGCCAGTAGTATACCAGGCTCTGGGGCCAACGTCCTGACTTTC.

The chain employs TRBV9 and TRBJ2-3; D is uncertain. The V end was cut by 4 bases, the J end by 3 bases, with 12 bases between. This CDR3 region has 14 residues. The germline CDR1 and CDR2 sequences are SGDLS and YYNGEE. The CDR3 region has the DNA TGTGCCAGCAGCCCTACCCAGGCGACAGATACGCAGTATTTT. Its protein is CASSPTQATDTQYF.

The chain couples TRBV9 to TRBJ2-2, with 8 nucleotides matching TRBD2. The CDR3 sequence is 15 residues long. Germline CDR1 reads SGDLS; CDR2 reads YYNGEE. Germline trimming cut 4 bases from V and 6 bases from J; bases unmatched to any gene: 8. CDR3 protein: CASSTSGGGAGELFF. CDR3 in DNA: TGTGCCAGCAGCACCAGCGGGGGTGGGGCCGGGGAGCTGTTTTTT.

The chain is built from TRBV30 and TRBJ2-6, with 7 bases that match TRBD1. The CDR3 spans 15 residues. V shed 5 bases and J 0 bases; nucleotides not matched to a gene: 4. Germline V CDR1 and CDR2: GTSNPN, SVGIG (reference sequence). CDR3 amino acids: CAWGTAGSGANVLTF. In nucleotides, the CDR3 is TGTGCCTGGGGGACAGCCGGCTCTGGGGCCAACGTCCTGACTTTC.

This clone was observed a single time. The V gene is TRBV9, the J gene TRBJ2-3; perhaps TRBD2 as D (5 bases). CDR1 is SGDLS and CDR2 is YYNGEE in the germline V gene. This CDR3 spans 12 amino acids. V lost 4 bases, J lost 6 bases, and 9 bases lay in between. Written as DNA, the CDR3 is TGTGCCAGCAGCCCGACGGGGGATACGCAGTATTTT. Its translation is CASSPTGDTQYF.

The gene calls are TRBV28 and TRBJ1-2, with a possible D match to TRBD1 (5 bases). Between the trimmed V and J ends, which lost 4 bases and 8 bases, there was a span of 14 bases. Germline assignment: CDR1 MDHEN and CDR2 SYDVKM. The CDR3 totals 13 residues. The CDR3 loop reads CASSWGWGGGYTF. The CDR3 DNA follows: TGTGCCAGCAGTTGGGGATGGGGCGGCGGCTACACCTTC.

Here the CDR3 reads CASSVETSYGYTF. CDR3 nucleotides: TGTGCCAGCAGCGTCGAGACTAGCTATGGCTACACCTTC. V gene TRBV5-4 combines with J gene TRBJ1-2; unclear D gene. The ends were cut back, 4 bases at V and 4 bases at J, with 11 bases in the middle. This CDR3 contains 13 residues. Looked up from germline, CDR1 is SGHNT and CDR2 is YYREEE (reference sequence). The full variable domain, completed using reference TRBV5-4 and TRBJ1-2, is ETGVTQSPTHLIKTRGQQVTLRCSSQSGHNTVSWYQQALGQGPQFIFQYYREEENGRGNFPPRFSGLQFPNYSSELNVNALELDDSALYLCASSVETSYGYTFGSGTRLTVV.

The genes are TRBV19 and TRBJ1-1, with a possible D match to TRBD1 (5 bases). The V end lost 7 bases, the J end lost 6 bases, and 18 bases lay between the germline ends. CDR3 length equals 14 residues. Germline V lookup: CDR1 LNHDA, CDR2 SQIVND (reference sequence). The DNA for the CDR3 is TGTGCCAGTATCCGGGGGTCAGGCGAGGCTGAAGCTTTCTTT. This encodes CASIRGSGEAEAFF.

This chain uses TRBV29-1 with TRBJ2-7; D might be TRBD1 (5 bases). In germline, CDR1 is SQVTM, CDR2 ANQGSEA. This CDR3 comprises 11 residues. The V end lost 4 bases, the J end lost 4 bases, and 8 bases lay between the germline ends. The CDR3 DNA is TGCAGCGTTGTACAGGAGTACGAGCAGTACTTC. It specifies CSVVQEYEQYF.

CDR3 region: CASGGGAPNEQFF. Here the CDR3 DNA reads TGTGCTAGTGGCGGGGGGGCCCCCAATGAGCAGTTCTTC. The gene calls are TRBV12-5 and TRBJ2-1; 8 bases align to TRBD2. V was clipped by 6 bases and J by 6 bases; unmatched bases: 4. Germline V gene data show CDR1 as LGHNT and CDR2 as FRNRAP. CDR3 length: 13 residues.

The CDR3 region has the DNA TGCGCCAGCAGCCTGGGGGCAGCGAACACTGAAGCTTTCTTT. Its translation: CASSLGAANTEAFF. The chain joins TRBV5-1 to TRBJ1-1, with a tentative D call TRBD1 (6 bases). Trimming left V 4 bases short and J 1 base short, with 11 bases between. Looked up from germline, CDR1 is SGHRS and CDR2 is YFSETQ. This CDR3 has 14 amino acids.

This rearrangement joins TRBV28 to TRBJ1-1, with D perhaps matching TRBD1 (5 bases). V was shortened by 11 bases and J by 3 bases, with 25 bases between the two germline ends. This CDR3 comprises 16 residues. Germline CDR1 is MDHEN and CDR2 is SYDVKM. This chain's CDR3 is CALLWGGLDPDTEAFF. The CDR3 nucleotides are TGTGCCTTACTTTGGGGCGGACTCGATCCAGACACTGAAGCTTTCTTT. The whole variable domain, filled in from reference TRBV28 and TRBJ1-1, reads DVKVTQSSRYLVKRTGEKVFLECVQDMDHENMFWYRQDPGLGLRLIYFSYDVKMKEKGDIPEGYSVSREKKERFSLILESASTNQTSMYLCALLWGGLDPDTEAFFGQGTRLTVV.

The chain carries TRBV6-6 and TRBJ1-2, with 7 nucleotides matching TRBD1. CDR1 is MNHNY, CDR2 SVGAGI, per germline (reference sequence). CDR3 size: 16 residues. Germline trimming cut 4 bases from V and 1 base from J; bases unmatched to any gene: 9. DNA of the CDR3: TGTGCCAGCAGTTCAATTCGACAGGGCGATAACTATGGCTACACCTTC. It translates to CASSSIRQGDNYGYTF.

The chain joins TRBV5-4 to TRBJ2-5, with D perhaps assigned TRBD1 or TRBD2 (5 bases each). This CDR3 region has 15 residues. Trimming cost V 4 bases and J 5 bases, with 18 bases left between them. Germline values: CDR1 SGHNT, CDR2 YYREEE (reference sequence). CDR3 nucleotide sequence: TGTGCCAGCAGCCTGGTTGGGGGTAGTGGGGAGACCCAGTACTTC. Its translation is CASSLVGGSGETQYF.

The V gene is TRBV27, the J gene TRBJ1-1; the D is unclear. V was cut by 2 bases and J by 0 bases, with 10 bases left in between. CDR3 length: 15 residues. Germline V gives CDR1 MNHEY, CDR2 SMNVEV (reference sequence). The CDR3: CASSLGAGVNTEAFF. In DNA form, the CDR3 reads TGTGCCAGCAGTTTAGGTGCCGGAGTGAACACTGAAGCTTTCTTT.

The rearrangement links TRBV28 to TRBJ2-2; D gene unclear. CDR1 and CDR2 (germline): MDHEN, SYDVKM. There are 15 residues in the CDR3. The V end was cut by 2 bases, the J end by 0 bases, with 7 bases between. This CDR3 is CASSLGQSNTGELFF. CDR3 in DNA: TGTGCCAGCAGTTTAGGGCAGTCGAACACCGGGGAGCTGTTTTTT. Together with reference TRBV28 and TRBJ2-2, the CDR3 gives the full variable domain: DVKVTQSSRYLVKRTGEKVFLECVQDMDHENMFWYRQDPGLGLRLIYFSYDVKMKEKGDIPEGYSVSREKKERFSLILESASTNQTSMYLCASSLGQSNTGELFFGEGSRLTVL.

V and J are TRBV7-2 and TRBJ2-7; maybe TRBD1 (5 bases). Germline values: CDR1 SGHTA, CDR2 FQGNSA. This CDR3 contains 16 residues. Trimming removed 5 bases at V and 4 bases at J, with 21 bases between. Written as DNA, the CDR3 is TGTGCCAGCAGCCCCCGTGGGGCCAGCCTAATTTACGAGCAGTACTTC. Its protein is CASSPRGASLIYEQYF.

The J gene is TRBJ1-1, the V gene TRBV19; 8 bases are shared with TRBD1. This CDR3 spans 13 amino acids. Germline CDR1 is LNHDA and CDR2 is SQIVND (reference sequence). V lost 6 bases to trimming and J lost 3 bases; unmatched junction nucleotides: 3. CDR3 nucleotide sequence: TGTGCCAGTAGCTCCAGGGGGCACACTGAAGCTTTCTTT. Translated: CASSSRGHTEAFF.

V is TRBV4-1 and J is TRBJ1-1; D not certain. Between the trimmed V and J ends, which lost 2 bases and 4 bases, there was a span of 14 bases. There are 15 residues in the CDR3. CDR1 MGHRA and CDR2 YSYEKL come from the germline V gene. The CDR3 spells CASSQTSAVSTEAFF. CDR3 DNA: TGCGCCAGCAGCCAAACTTCCGCCGTTTCCACTGAAGCTTTCTTT.

This chain uses TRBV11-2 with TRBJ1-2; D not certain. Germline loops: CDR1 SGHAT, CDR2 FQNNGV. CDR3 length equals 16 residues. The ends were cut back, 0 bases at V and 4 bases at J, with 15 bases in the middle. CDR3 nucleotides: TGTGCCAGCAGCTTAGATGCGGGCCCTATAGCCTATGGCTACACCTTC. This encodes CASSLDAGPIAYGYTF.